This is a list of T cell receptor beta chains from one sample in a study of shared clonotypes between healthy human individuals. TCRdb's copy holds only in-frame clones and misses some; the assay was immunoSEQ multiplex PCR. The table includes roughly 500,000 clones, more than 75% detected once. The sample taken for sequencing was PBMCs. The receptors were gathered from a woman in her thirties or forties in good health. Some clones in this sample may be carry-over from other donors' samples. Both conserved end residues are part of each CDR3. D genes are given only for firm matches. Part of the rows lack a size; the others show once, few, many or a class for expanded clones.

NA	TRBJ1-3	NA	TRBV11-2	TGTGCCAGCAGCTTAGTCGCAGCTACCTCCCTGTTCTCTGGAAACACCATATATTTT	CASSLVAATSLFSGNTIYF
NA	TRBJ2-1	TRBD2	TRBV15	TGTGCCACCAGCACGGAGATGGGACTAGCGGGAGGAAATGAGCAGTTCTTC	CATSTEMGLAGGNEQFF
NA	TRBJ2-1	NA	TRBV2	TGTGCCAGCAGCCAGATAGGTTTGGTCGGCGAGCAGTTCTTC	CASSQIGLVGEQFF
once	TRBJ2-7	TRBD1	TRBV5-6	TGTGCCAGCAGCCCTTTGGGACAGCAGTACGAGCAGTACTTC	CASSPLGQQYEQYF
NA	TRBJ1-5	NA	TRBV6-1	TGTGCCAGCAGTGAACAGCAGGGTGGTCAGCCCCAGCATTTT	CASSEQQGGQPQHF
NA	TRBJ2-7	TRBD1	TRBV5-1	TGCGCCAGCAGCGACCGGGACAGGGGGTACGAGCAGTACTTC	CASSDRDRGYEQYF
few	TRBJ1-2	TRBD1	TRBV7-2	TGTGCCAGCAGCCTGGGGACAGCTAACTATGGCTACACCTTC	CASSLGTANYGYTF
NA	TRBJ1-2	NA	TRBV20-1	TGCAGTGCTCCTCCCCTCTATGGCTACACCTTC	CSAPPLYGYTF
NA	TRBJ2-2	NA	TRBV7-3	TGTGCCAGCAGCTTAAGTCTAGGAAACACCGGGGAGCTGTTTTTT	CASSLSLGNTGELFF
NA	TRBJ2-1	NA	TRBV27	TGTGCCACCACCCGGGAGCCCCTTGGCTCCTACAATGAGCAGTTCTTC	CATTREPLGSYNEQFF
few	TRBJ2-1	TRBD2	TRBV28	TGTGCCAGCAGAAGCGGGAGCTCCTACAATGAGCAGTTCTTC	CASRSGSSYNEQFF
few	TRBJ2-6	NA	TRBV19	TGTGCCAGTGGGGCGGCAGGGAGATTAGCTGGGGCCAACGTCCTGACTTTC	CASGAAGRLAGANVLTF
NA	TRBJ1-1	NA	TRBV7-9	TGTGCCAGCAGTCCACAAGGGACACTGAACACTGAAGCTTTCTTT	CASSPQGTLNTEAFF
NA	TRBJ1-5	NA	TRBV7-9	TGTGCCAGCAGCCCGGGGCCAACTGGCGGCAATCAGCCCCAGCATTTT	CASSPGPTGGNQPQHF
few	TRBJ1-1	TRBD1	TRBV9	TGTGCCAGCAGCGTAGAGGTGTCAGGGGGAGCTTTCTTT	CASSVEVSGGAFF
NA	TRBJ2-1	TRBD1	TRBV6-5	TGTGCCAGCAGCCCACGGCAGGGGGTCTACAATGAGCAGTTCTTC	CASSPRQGVYNEQFF
NA	TRBJ2-5	NA	TRBV6-5	TGTGCCAGCAGTCGCAGGCCCCAAGAGACCCAGTACTTC	CASSRRPQETQYF
NA	TRBJ2-7	TRBD2	TRBV7-2	TGTGCCAGCAGCTTAGAAGGGTCTAGCGGGATGCCAATCTACGAGCAGTACTTC	CASSLEGSSGMPIYEQYF
NA	TRBJ2-7	NA	TRBV7-3	TGTGCCAGCACCACGAAGTTGGGTAGGTACGAGCAGTACTTC	CASTTKLGRYEQYF
NA	TRBJ2-7	NA	TRBV6-5	TGTGCCAGCAGTCCAACCCTGAGACGCGAGCAGTACTTC	CASSPTLRREQYF
once	TRBJ2-7	TRBD1	TRBV5-1	TGCGCCAGCAGCTTGGGGCCGGGACAGTACTACGAGCAGTACTTC	CASSLGPGQYYEQYF
NA	TRBJ2-3	NA	TRBV11-2	TGTGCCAGCAGCCCGGGACGCACGCAGTATTTT	CASSPGRTQYF
NA	TRBJ2-1	NA	TRBV6-6	TGTGCCAGCAGTTACACCCGATACAATGAGCAGTTCTTC	CASSYTRYNEQFF
NA	TRBJ1-1	TRBD1	TRBV19	TGTGCCACCCGTGGACCGGGACAGCCGAACACTGAAGCTTTCTTT	CATRGPGQPNTEAFF
NA	TRBJ2-3	TRBD1	TRBV6-5	TGTGCCAGCAGTCCACAGGGGTCAGATACGCAGTATTTT	CASSPQGSDTQYF
once	TRBJ2-1	TRBD2	TRBV2	TGTGCCAGCGGCGGGGACAGGGCCGGACTAGCGGGAGGTTCTCGGGCCTACAATGAGCAGTTCTTC	CASGGDRAGLAGGSRAYNEQFF
NA	TRBJ1-2	NA	TRBV30	TGTGCCTGGAGTGGATGGGACACTAACTATGGCTACACCTTC	CAWSGWDTNYGYTF
NA	TRBJ2-6	NA	TRBV10-3	TGTGCCATCAGTGGGACAGTGTCTGGGGCCAACGTCCTAACTTTC	CAISGTVSGANVLTF
NA	TRBJ2-7	NA	TRBV20-1	TGCAGTGCTAGAAAGGCCTACGAGCAGTACTTC	CSARKAYEQYF
NA	TRBJ2-5	NA	TRBV28	TGTGCGATCGAGGAGGGGGCAAGAGAGACCCAGTACTTC	CAIEEGARETQYF
NA	TRBJ2-5	NA	TRBV11-2	TGTGCCAGCAGCTTAGATCACGGGAGCGGGACCCAGTACTTC	CASSLDHGSGTQYF
NA	TRBJ2-1	TRBD1	TRBV30	TGTGCCAGACCGGGACAGGGGGCGGAGCAGTTCTTC	CARPGQGAEQFF
NA	TRBJ2-7	TRBD2	TRBV28	TGTGCCAGCAGCCAAACTAGCGGGAGTTTAAACGAGCAGTACTTC	CASSQTSGSLNEQYF
NA	TRBJ2-7	TRBD1	TRBV7-2	TGTGCCAGCAGGACGTCTACAGGGGAACGAGAGCAGTACTTC	CASRTSTGEREQYF
NA	TRBJ1-4	NA	TRBV5-1	TGCGCCAGCAGCTTGAATCCCGATCAAGGGGAAAAACTGTTTTTT	CASSLNPDQGEKLFF
NA	TRBJ2-7	TRBD1	TRBV5-6	TGTGCCAGCAGCTTGACAGGGGTTTACGAGCAGTACTTC	CASSLTGVYEQYF
NA	TRBJ2-3	NA	TRBV21-1	TGTGCCAGCAGCAGGGGCCCCCGGTGGCGCACAGATACGCAGTATTTT	CASSRGPRWRTDTQYF
NA	TRBJ1-5	NA	TRBV19	TGTGCCAGTGGGGGACTCTGGGATCAGCCCCAGCATTTT	CASGGLWDQPQHF
NA	TRBJ2-3	TRBD2	TRBV7-3	TGTGCCAGCAGCTTAATAGCGGGAGTAACAGATACGCAGTATTTT	CASSLIAGVTDTQYF
few	TRBJ2-3	NA	TRBV28	TGTGCCAGCAGTTTAAGGTTTCAGTGGGCGCAGTATTTT	CASSLRFQWAQYF
many	TRBJ2-1	NA	TRBV11-3	TGTGCCAGCAGCCCACGGAGGGGGGGAATGAATGAGCAGTTCTTC	CASSPRRGGMNEQFF
many	TRBJ2-1	TRBD1	TRBV4-2	TGTGCCAGCAGCGGCTCCTCGGGACAGGGCTACAATGAGCAGTTCTTC	CASSGSSGQGYNEQFF
NA	TRBJ2-7	TRBD1	TRBV28	TGTGCCAGCAGTTTATCGGCAGGGGGACGATTGGGCGAGCAGTACTTC	CASSLSAGGRLGEQYF
NA	TRBJ1-2	NA	TRBV7-8	TGTGCCAGCAGCGCCGGGGGGTCCTATGGCTACACCTTC	CASSAGGSYGYTF
NA	TRBJ2-1	NA	TRBV6-9	TGTGCCAGCAGTTATTCGGGGGGTACCTACAATGAGCAGTTCTTC	CASSYSGGTYNEQFF
once	TRBJ2-1	TRBD2	TRBV11-2	TGTGCCAGCCTAGCGGGAGTTGAGCAGTTCTTC	CASLAGVEQFF
NA	TRBJ1-5	NA	TRBV28	TGTGCCAGCAGTTTTCGGGGGTACGGTAGCAATCAGCCCCAGCATTTT	CASSFRGYGSNQPQHF
NA	TRBJ2-7	TRBD1	TRBV19	TGTGCCAGTAGTACTCGGACAGGGGGACCCATCCCCGACGAGCAGTACTTC	CASSTRTGGPIPDEQYF
NA	TRBJ2-7	TRBD1	TRBV7-6	TGTGCCAGCAGCGTATCAGGGGGCAAAACCTCCTACGAGCAGTACTTC	CASSVSGGKTSYEQYF
NA	TRBJ2-1	NA	TRBV30	TGTGCCTGGAGTGTAATGGGCTACAATGAGCAGTTCTTC	CAWSVMGYNEQFF
NA	TRBJ2-1	TRBD1	TRBV6-5	TGTGCCAGCAGTTACTCTTGGGGGACAGGGGATCCTGAGCAGTTCTTC	CASSYSWGTGDPEQFF
NA	TRBJ1-4	TRBD1	TRBV7-8	TGTGCCAGCAGCTTGACAGGGCTTAATGAAAAACTGTTTTTT	CASSLTGLNEKLFF
NA	TRBJ1-2	NA	TRBV5-4	TGTGCCAGCAGCTTGGGTGGAGTGTATGGCTACACCTTC	CASSLGGVYGYTF
NA	TRBJ2-7	TRBD1	TRBV28	TGTGCCAGCAGACTACAGGGGGCAGGATCCTACGAGCAGTACTTC	CASRLQGAGSYEQYF
NA	TRBJ2-3	TRBD1	TRBV14	TGTGCCAGCAGCACGACAGGGGGCAGCACAGATACGCAGTATTTT	CASSTTGGSTDTQYF
NA	TRBJ1-1	NA	TRBV5-4	TGTGCCAGCAGCTTAAGCTTTGAAGCTTTCTTT	CASSLSFEAFF
NA	TRBJ1-1	NA	TRBV7-9	TGTGCCAGCAGCCCGGAAGTGGGGACTGAAGCTTTCTTT	CASSPEVGTEAFF